The entry that follows covers one T cell receptor (beta chain) sequence. Its antigen remains unidentified. Germline V lookup: CDR1 SNHLY, CDR2 FYNNEI. The CDR3 extends over 15 amino acids. Unmatched junction bases numbered 9, after V lost 6 bases and J lost 6 bases. These data originate in a study of cytomegalovirus exposure and HLA in healthy donors. Whole-study findings and limits: V segments that were indistinguishable, TRBV6-2 and TRBV6-3 among them, were omitted from analysis. As a later analysis showed, several of the most significant clusters appeared to be linked to common viral pathogens.

Both 60 Vbeta primers and 13 Jbeta primers went into the PCR. Assay: immunoSEQ multiplex PCR; the TCRdb copy retains only in-frame clones and omits some. In the table there are tens of thousands of clones, about four fifths of which are singletons. This TCR derives from a man between 35 and 55 years old in good health and CMV-seronegative. The source material was PBMCs. This sequence joins TRBV2 and TRBJ2-2, with 8 positions matching TRBD2. CDR3 sequence: CASRSGLAGAGELFF. CDR3 coding DNA: TGTGCCAGCAGGTCCGGACTAGCCGGGGCCGGGGAGCTGTTTTTT.